This is a list of T cell receptor beta chains from one sample in a study of OX40 agonist ivuxolimab in advanced cancers. Repertoires were generated with immunoSEQ multiplex PCR, while TCRdb's copy carries only in-frame clones and drops some. The table includes 65,000 to 90,000 clones, roughly 85% detected once. The sequencing used CD4+ or CD8+ T cells sorted from blood, collected in a trial of the OX40 agonist ivuxolimab. The source of these receptors is an adult with an advanced solid tumor such as melanoma, head and neck, liver or kidney cancer. Both conserved end residues are part of each CDR3. The order of the fields is V gene, J gene, D gene, clone size, CDR3 length, CDR3 protein, CDR3 DNA. D genes are given only for firm matches. Clone size is stated in some rows and not others, as once, few, many or a class when expanded.

V: TRBV7-2; J: TRBJ2-1; D: TRBD2; size: .; length: 16; CDR3: CASSFGRGPGRDEQFF; DNA: TGTGCCAGCAGCTTTGGAAGGGGACCAGGGAGGGATGAGCAGTTCTTC
V: TRBV11-1; J: TRBJ2-7; D: .; size: .; length: 14; CDR3: CASSSGGRAYEQYF; DNA: TGTGCCAGCAGCTCTGGCGGCCGAGCCTACGAGCAGTACTTC
V: TRBV27; J: TRBJ1-5; D: TRBD1; size: .; length: 16; CDR3: CASRPIYRGGNQPQHF; DNA: TGTGCCAGCAGACCGATTTACAGGGGGGGCAATCAGCCCCAGCATTTT
V: TRBV5-4; J: TRBJ2-6; D: .; size: .; length: 16; CDR3: CASSFRAGVGANVLTF; DNA: TGTGCCAGCAGTTTTCGGGCAGGGGTTGGGGCCAACGTCCTGACTTTC
V: TRBV7-9; J: TRBJ2-3; D: TRBD1; size: .; length: 15; CDR3: CASGIGTATRDTQYF; DNA: TGTGCCAGCGGTATTGGGACAGCGACTCGAGATACGCAGTATTTT
V: TRBV30; J: TRBJ1-2; D: .; size: once; length: 12; CDR3: CAWSVPGAGYTF; DNA: TGTGCCTGGAGTGTACCCGGGGCTGGCTACACCTTC
V: TRBV7-7; J: TRBJ2-5; D: .; size: .; length: 12; CDR3: CASSSSTETQYF; DNA: TGTGCCAGCAGCTCATCTACAGAGACCCAGTACTTC
V: TRBV11-2; J: TRBJ1-1; D: .; size: .; length: 15; CDR3: CASSLAGSLNTEAFF; DNA: TGTGCCAGCAGCTTAGCGGGGAGCTTAAACACTGAAGCTTTCTTT
V: TRBV6-1; J: TRBJ2-7; D: .; size: .; length: 13; CDR3: CASSELRAGEQYF; DNA: TGTGCCAGCAGTGAACTCAGGGCGGGGGAGCAGTACTTC
V: TRBV10-2; J: TRBJ1-2; D: .; size: .; length: 14; CDR3: CASSPPSGSYGYTF; DNA: TGCGCCAGCAGTCCCCCTTCGGGGTCCTATGGCTACACCTTC
V: TRBV7-3; J: TRBJ1-5; D: TRBD1; size: .; length: 14; CDR3: CASSSDRGNQPQHF; DNA: TGTGCCAGCAGCTCGGACAGGGGCAATCAGCCCCAGCATTTT
V: TRBV7-9; J: TRBJ2-7; D: TRBD1; size: .; length: 15; CDR3: CASSLSGTVPYEQYF; DNA: TGTGCCAGCAGCTTATCCGGGACAGTTCCCTACGAGCAGTACTTC
V: TRBV30; J: TRBJ1-1; D: .; size: .; length: 12; CDR3: CAWGAGGTEAFF; DNA: TGTGCCTGGGGGGCTGGGGGCACTGAAGCTTTCTTT
V: TRBV6-5; J: TRBJ1-1; D: .; size: .; length: 13; CDR3: CASSVDPNTEAFF; DNA: TGTGCCAGCAGTGTTGACCCGAACACTGAAGCTTTCTTT
V: TRBV6-1; J: TRBJ2-1; D: .; size: .; length: 14; CDR3: CASSEALRDNEQFF; DNA: TGTGCCAGCAGTGAAGCGCTTCGGGACAATGAGCAGTTCTTC
V: TRBV4-1; J: TRBJ2-7; D: TRBD1; size: .; length: 16; CDR3: CASSQERVRGLYEQYF; DNA: TGCGCCAGCAGCCAAGAGCGCGTCAGGGGGCTCTACGAGCAGTACTTC
V: TRBV7-6; J: TRBJ2-3; D: .; size: .; length: 11; CDR3: CASSFSDTQYF; DNA: TGTGCCAGCAGCTTTTCAGATACGCAGTATTTT
V: TRBV29-1; J: TRBJ1-1; D: TRBD1; size: .; length: 14; CDR3: CSVEGTDRGAEAFF; DNA: TGCAGCGTTGAAGGTACTGACAGGGGCGCTGAAGCTTTCTTT
V: TRBV5-4; J: TRBJ2-7; D: .; size: .; length: 12; CDR3: CASSLRRGEQYF; DNA: TGTGCCAGCAGCTTGCGGCGTGGCGAGCAGTACTTC
V: TRBV5-1; J: TRBJ2-5; D: TRBD1; size: .; length: 13; CDR3: CASSFDRDETQYF; DNA: TGCGCCAGCAGCTTTGACAGGGACGAGACCCAGTACTTC
V: TRBV9; J: TRBJ2-1; D: TRBD2; size: .; length: 14; CDR3: CASNAGVASGEQFF; DNA: TGTGCCAGCAACGCCGGGGTCGCTAGCGGTGAGCAGTTCTTC
V: TRBV5-1; J: TRBJ2-5; D: .; size: .; length: 11; CDR3: CASSWGETQYF; DNA: TGCGCCAGCAGCTGGGGGGAGACCCAGTACTTC
V: TRBV18; J: TRBJ1-5; D: TRBD1; size: .; length: 14; CDR3: CASSPEGGGQPQHF; DNA: TGTGCCAGCTCACCAGAAGGGGGCGGTCAGCCCCAGCATTTT
V: TRBV10-3; J: TRBJ2-5; D: .; size: .; length: 12; CDR3: CATRQYQETQYF; DNA: TGTGCCACTCGACAGTACCAAGAGACCCAGTACTTC
V: TRBV7-2; J: TRBJ1-5; D: .; size: .; length: 14; CDR3: CASSLGQVQGPQHF; DNA: TGTGCCAGCAGCTTAGGACAGGTCCAGGGGCCCCAGCATTTT
V: TRBV6-6; J: TRBJ2-7; D: .; size: .; length: 13; CDR3: CASTQTGTYEQYF; DNA: TGTGCCAGCACCCAGACAGGTACCTACGAGCAGTACTTC
V: TRBV4-3; J: TRBJ2-7; D: .; size: few; length: 16; CDR3: CASSQDGGGHSYEQYF; DNA: TGCGCCAGCAGCCAAGACGGCGGGGGCCACTCCTACGAGCAGTACTTC
V: TRBV18; J: TRBJ1-4; D: TRBD1; size: .; length: 14; CDR3: CASSLGTGREKLFF; DNA: TGTGCCAGCTCACTGGGGACAGGGCGAGAAAAACTGTTTTTT
V: TRBV19; J: TRBJ2-1; D: .; size: .; length: 15; CDR3: CASSIEGQGAQEQFF; DNA: TGTGCCAGTAGTATAGAGGGGCAGGGTGCCCAAGAGCAGTTCTTC
V: TRBV10-3; J: TRBJ2-2; D: .; size: few; length: 14; CDR3: CAIRREANTGELFF; DNA: TGTGCCATCAGAAGGGAGGCGAACACCGGGGAGCTGTTTTTT
V: TRBV5-1; J: TRBJ2-7; D: TRBD1; size: .; length: 15; CDR3: CASSPGQVLSYEQYF; DNA: TGCGCCAGCAGCCCCGGACAGGTTCTCTCCTACGAGCAGTACTTC
V: TRBV14; J: TRBJ1-5; D: .; size: few; length: 13; CDR3: CASSQDVRQPQHF; DNA: TGTGCCAGCAGCCAAGATGTAAGGCAGCCCCAGCATTTT
V: TRBV7-8; J: TRBJ2-2; D: .; size: .; length: 15; CDR3: CASSLAWVDTGELFF; DNA: TGTGCCAGCAGCTTAGCGTGGGTCGACACCGGGGAGCTGTTTTTT
V: TRBV5-4; J: TRBJ2-2; D: .; size: .; length: 16; CDR3: CASSFFGPTNTGELFF; DNA: TGTGCCAGCAGCTTTTTCGGACCCACGAACACCGGGGAGCTGTTTTTT
V: TRBV2; J: TRBJ1-1; D: .; size: .; length: 16; CDR3: CASSEFLYTLNTEAFF; DNA: TGTGCCAGCAGTGAGTTTTTGTACACATTGAACACTGAAGCTTTCTTT
V: TRBV18; J: TRBJ1-5; D: .; size: once; length: 14; CDR3: CASSPRRGEQPQHF; DNA: TGTGCCAGCTCCCCTAGACGGGGAGAACAGCCCCAGCATTTT
V: TRBV4-1; J: TRBJ1-4; D: TRBD1; size: .; length: 15; CDR3: CASSQEGTVPEKLFF; DNA: TGCGCCAGCAGCCAAGAGGGGACAGTTCCTGAAAAACTGTTTTTT
V: TRBV7-2; J: TRBJ1-2; D: .; size: .; length: 14; CDR3: CASSLGGVSGGYTF; DNA: TGTGCCAGCAGCTTAGGCGGGGTATCTGGCGGCTACACCTTC
V: TRBV4-1; J: TRBJ1-2; D: TRBD1; size: few; length: 18; CDR3: CASRWTGGSFQSNYGYTF; DNA: TGCGCCAGCAGATGGACAGGGGGCAGTTTCCAATCAAACTATGGCTACACCTTC
V: TRBV19; J: TRBJ2-3; D: .; size: few; length: 15; CDR3: CASSSGQGVLDTQYF; DNA: .
V: TRBV2; J: TRBJ2-5; D: .; size: .; length: 15; CDR3: CASSALEGTGETQYF; DNA: TGTGCCAGCAGCGCCTTGGAGGGGACCGGAGAGACCCAGTACTTC
V: TRBV7-7; J: TRBJ2-3; D: .; size: .; length: 17; CDR3: CASSLEEGRRYTDTQYF; DNA: TGTGCCAGCAGCTTAGAGGAGGGACGGCGATACACAGATACGCAGTATTTT
V: TRBV7-9; J: TRBJ1-3; D: .; size: .; length: 13; CDR3: CAAPVDSGNTIYF; DNA: TGTGCCGCCCCTGTGGACTCTGGAAACACCATATATTTT
V: TRBV7-2; J: TRBJ2-1; D: .; size: .; length: 12; CDR3: CASSSYRGEQFF; DNA: TGTGCCAGCAGCTCCTACAGAGGGGAGCAGTTCTTC
V: TRBV5-6; J: TRBJ1-4; D: .; size: .; length: 15; CDR3: CASSLDGTGPGKLFF; DNA: TGTGCCAGCAGCTTGGACGGGACGGGACCGGGAAAACTGTTTTTT
V: TRBV7-8; J: TRBJ1-2; D: TRBD1; size: few; length: 16; CDR3: CASSLARQGSNYGYTF; DNA: TGTGCCAGCAGCTTAGCGAGACAGGGGTCTAACTATGGCTACACCTTC
V: TRBV5-4; J: TRBJ1-2; D: .; size: .; length: 14; CDR3: CASNVSGHSGGYTF; DNA: TGTGCCAGCAATGTATCGGGCCACTCGGGCGGCTACACCTTC
V: TRBV19; J: TRBJ2-1; D: TRBD2; size: .; length: 15; CDR3: CASSTERGGYNEQFF; DNA: TGTGCCAGTAGTACCGAGCGGGGGGGCTACAATGAGCAGTTCTTC
V: TRBV9; J: TRBJ2-1; D: TRBD1; size: .; length: 19; CDR3: CASSVGQGAYLSSYNEQFF; DNA: TGTGCCAGCAGCGTAGGACAGGGGGCTTACCTAAGCTCCTACAATGAGCAGTTCTTC
V: TRBV19; J: TRBJ1-1; D: .; size: .; length: 15; CDR3: CASKTGSYGNTEAFF; DNA: TGTGCCAGCAAAACAGGTTCTTACGGGAACACTGAAGCTTTCTTT
V: TRBV6-1; J: TRBJ1-5; D: .; size: .; length: 14; CDR3: CASSEAWQNQPQHF; DNA: TGTGCCAGCAGTGAAGCATGGCAGAATCAGCCCCAGCATTTT
V: TRBV6-1; J: TRBJ1-5; D: .; size: few; length: 16; CDR3: CASSEWGRTSNQPQHF; DNA: TGTGCCAGCAGTGAATGGGGACGGACTAGCAATCAGCCCCAGCATTTT
V: TRBV18; J: TRBJ2-7; D: .; size: .; length: 14; CDR3: CASSPPGGIHEQYF; DNA: TGTGCCAGCTCACCACCAGGAGGGATCCACGAGCAGTACTTC
V: TRBV7-2; J: TRBJ1-2; D: TRBD1; size: .; length: 12; CDR3: CASSLRTGGYTF; DNA: TGTGCCAGCAGCTTAAGGACAGGGGGGTACACCTTC
V: TRBV29-1; J: TRBJ1-2; D: .; size: .; length: 11; CDR3: CSVRFGDGYTF; DNA: TGCAGCGTTCGATTCGGAGATGGCTACACCTTC